This T cell receptor beta chain was found in a study of T-cell reconstitution after alpha-beta-depleted transplantation in children. The CDR3 is 17 amino acids. CDR1 LNHDA and CDR2 SQIVND come from the germline V gene (reference sequence). V lost 1 base and J lost 0, with 13 bases in between. Unique molecular identifiers were incorporated into the prepared TCRbeta library. MiXCR, run by TCRdb on the PCR reads, gives a single entry per CDR3 protein. The sample consists of around 270,000 distinct CDR3 sequences, around 10% of them appearing once. Only a few counts were recorded for this clonotype. The chain is built from TRBV19 and TRBJ1-5; tentative D call: TRBD1 (5 bases). Sample: PBMCs, taken before TCRalphabeta/CD19-depleted stem cell transplant. The sequence derives from a boy under three years old with acute myeloid leukemia, due to receive a stem cell transplant. The CDR3 DNA follows: TGTGCCAGTAGTATAGGACGACAGAGATATAGCAATCAGCCCCAGCATTTT. It is translated as CASSIGRQRYSNQPQHF.